The TCR beta chain under discussion was sequenced for a study of blood T cells in healthy people across ages. The use of a sample-barcoded 5' primer and a J-beta primer mix characterized a second PCR of roughly 7 to 11 cycles. TCRdb passed the 5' RACE reads through MiXCR, listing each CDR3 protein once. This table holds around 1,800,000 distinct CDR3 sequences, around 40% found once. From germline, CDR1 is DFQATT and CDR2 SNEGSKA (reference sequence). CDR3 length: 15 amino acids. The V and J ends lost 3 bases and 6 bases, in that order; junction bases with no gene match: 8. The chain joins TRBV20-1 to TRBJ2-2; TRBD1 matches at 9 bases. The TCR sequence derives from a human donor in good health. Sequenced material: blood. In DNA form, the CDR3 reads TGCAGTGCTAGTTCCGGACAGGGGTTTTCCGGGGAGCTGTTTTTT. Translated: CSASSGQGFSGELFF.